The 24 T cell receptor beta chains reported below all come from one sample, sequenced in a study of blood T cell repertoires in COVID-19. Data came from immunoSEQ multiplex PCR; TCRdb stores just in-frame clones and leaves some out. The sample consists of 250,000 to 300,000 clones, about nine tenths of them appearing once. What was sequenced was peripheral blood. Receptors were obtained from a woman in her thirties with COVID-19, enrolled during active disease.

The rearrangement joins TRBV19 to TRBJ1-1; D gene ambiguous. V was cut by 3 bases and J by 7 bases, with 9 bases left in between. The germline gives CDR1 LNHDA, CDR2 SQIVND (reference sequence). The length of the CDR3 is 12 residues. The DNA of the CDR3 is TGTGCCAGTAGTATTAATACAGTTGAAGCTTTCTTT. Residues: CASSINTVEAFF. Filled out from reference TRBV19 and TRBJ1-1, the complete variable domain reads DGGITQSPKYLFRKEGQNVTLSCEQNLNHDAMYWYRQDPGQGLRLIYYSQIVNDFQKGDIAEGYSVSREKKESFPLTVTSAQKNPTAFYLCASSINTVEAFFGQGTRLTVV.

This clone has a single count. The V and J genes are TRBV5-6 and TRBJ2-1; D might be TRBD1 (6 bases). This CDR3 contains 14 residues. V lost 4 bases and J 3 bases, leaving 11 bases between the germline ends. From germline, CDR1 is SGHDT and CDR2 YYEEEE. This CDR3 is CASSQDSHYNEQFF. The DNA for the CDR3 is TGTGCCAGCAGCCAGGACAGCCACTACAATGAGCAGTTCTTC.

This chain connects TRBV15 to TRBJ2-7, with 9 bases that match TRBD1. This CDR3 is built from 15 residues. Germline V gene sequence: CDR1 LNHNV, CDR2 YYDKDF (reference sequence). The junction had 7 bases not matched to a gene; V was cut back by 0 bases and J by 7 bases. The CDR3, as DNA: TGTGCCACCAGCAGAGATAGGGACAGGGCCGGGGAGCAGTACTTC. Amino acids: CATSRDRDRAGEQYF.

The chain recombines TRBV6-2 or TRBV6-3 with TRBJ2-6; TRBD1 matches at 7 bases. CDR1 MNHEY and CDR2 SVGEGT come from the germline V gene. The junction had 9 bases not matched to a gene; V was cut back by 6 bases and J by 1 base. This CDR3 region has 17 residues. The DNA for the CDR3 is TGTGCCAGCAGGCCTAGGGGGCTGGGATCTGGGGCCAACGTCCTGACTTTC. The encoded protein is CASRPRGLGSGANVLTF.

The chain has TRBV5-6 and TRBJ2-5; perhaps TRBD1 as D (6 bases). In germline, CDR1 is SGHDT, CDR2 YYEEEE. The CDR3 length is 15 residues. Deletions cut 4 bases from V and 7 bases from J, with 20 bases between. The DNA for the CDR3 is TGTGCCAGCAGCCATCTAGACACAGGGCTCGGGACCCAGTACTTC. Its translation: CASSHLDTGLGTQYF.

This chain connects TRBV30 to TRBJ1-1, with a tentative D call TRBD1 (5 bases). Germline CDR1 reads GTSNPN; CDR2 reads SVGIG (reference sequence). This CDR3 is built from 12 residues. V shed 3 bases and J shed 4 bases, with 9 bases lying between them. CDR3 loop: CAWRSGGTEAFF. The CDR3 DNA is TGTGCCTGGAGGTCCGGGGGCACTGAAGCTTTCTTT.

The chain uses TRBV19 and TRBJ2-5, with a weak D call TRBD2 (5 bases). The length of the CDR3 is 13 residues. V was shortened by 0 bases and J by 8 bases, with 10 bases between the two germline ends. CDR1 and CDR2 (germline): LNHDA, SQIVND (reference sequence). This chain's CDR3 is CASSIDLPGTQYF. The CDR3 DNA reads TGTGCCAGTAGTATAGATCTACCGGGAACCCAGTACTTC.

This chain joins TRBV28 and TRBJ1-4, with TRBD1 matching over 11 bases. Per germline, CDR1 MDHEN and CDR2 SYDVKM. The CDR3 extends over 14 amino acids. V shed 11 bases and J 7 bases; nucleotides not matched to a gene: 9. CDR3 nucleotide sequence: TGTGCCTCCCGGACAGGGGGCGATGTTGAAAAACTGTTTTTT. Translation gives CASRTGGDVEKLFF. The full variable domain, with the rest looked up from reference TRBV28 and TRBJ1-4, is DVKVTQSSRYLVKRTGEKVFLECVQDMDHENMFWYRQDPGLGLRLIYFSYDVKMKEKGDIPEGYSVSREKKERFSLILESASTNQTSMYLCASRTGGDVEKLFFGSGTQLSVL.

The chain combines TRBV18 with TRBJ1-4, with 8 bases that match TRBD1. The CDR3 runs to 16 residues. The trim removed 2 bases at V and 7 bases at J, leaving 9 bases unmatched. The germline CDR1 and CDR2 sequences are KGHSH and LQKENI. CDR3 coding DNA: TGTGCCAGCTCACCATCCCTCGACAGGGGTGGTGAAAAACTGTTTTTT. This gives the protein CASSPSLDRGGEKLFF.

This chain connects TRBV19 to TRBJ2-1, with 11 bases identical to TRBD2. Trimming cost V 3 bases and J 7 bases; bases outside gene matches: 2. The CDR3 sequence is 14 residues long. The germline gives CDR1 LNHDA, CDR2 SQIVND (reference sequence). In nucleotides, the CDR3 is TGTGCCAGTAGTATGGGACTAGCGGTAAATGAGCAGTTCTTC. It yields the protein CASSMGLAVNEQFF.

About this clone itself: Other DNA sequences of this sample code for an identical CDR3. V is TRBV27 and J is TRBJ1-2; TRBD1 matches 9 bases. Trimming removed 6 bases from V and 0 bases from J; junction bases left unmatched: 5. This CDR3 is built from 15 residues. Germline assignment: CDR1 MNHEY and CDR2 SMNVEV (reference sequence). CDR3 DNA: TGTGCCAGCAGCCCGGGACAGGGCGCTAACTATGGCTACACCTTC. Translated: CASSPGQGANYGYTF.

A remark on this clone: Other nucleotide sequences from this sample produce the same CDR3. The chain uses TRBV19 and TRBJ1-5, with D perhaps TRBD1 (6 bases). Germline CDR1 and CDR2: LNHDA and SQIVND (reference sequence). V was cut by 5 bases and J by 4 bases, with 9 bases left in between. This CDR3 spans 13 amino acids. Here the CDR3 reads CASSFTGNQPQHF. CDR3 DNA sequence: TGTGCCAGTAGTTTCACAGGGAATCAGCCCCAGCATTTT.

V gene TRBV2 combines with J gene TRBJ2-1, with no clear D. V lost 3 bases, J lost 4 bases, and 13 bases lay in between. The CDR3 consists of 15 residues. Germline CDR1 reads SNHLY; CDR2 reads FYNNEI. CDR3 in DNA: TGTGCCAGCAGTGACAGCGCAGCTACTTACAATGAGCAGTTCTTC. Residues: CASSDSAATYNEQFF.

This CDR3 reads CASSSERETWTQYF. CDR3 bases: TGTGCCAGCAGCAGTGAGCGGGAGACTTGGACCCAGTACTTC. The chain has TRBV16 and TRBJ2-5; TRBD2 aligns across 8 bases. The CDR3 contains 14 residues. In germline, CDR1 is KGHSY, CDR2 FQNENV. Trimming at V came to 5 bases and at J to 7 bases, leaving 9 bases not matched to a gene.

The chain combines TRBV19 with TRBJ1-2; D is perhaps TRBD1 (5 bases). Germline V lookup: CDR1 LNHDA, CDR2 SQIVND (reference sequence). There are 15 residues in the CDR3. Trimming removed 7 bases at V and 4 bases at J, with 19 bases between. The CDR3 region is CASTHPGGDGYGYTF. The CDR3, as DNA: TGTGCCAGTACCCACCCCGGGGGTGATGGCTATGGCTACACCTTC.

V and J are TRBV7-3 and TRBJ2-3; 14 bases agree with TRBD2. Germline CDR1 SGHTA, CDR2 FQGTGA. The V gene end was trimmed by 1 base and the J gene end by 1 base; junction bases not matched to a gene: 4. This CDR3 contains 18 residues. CDR3 loop: CASSLIGLAGGGTDTQYF. The CDR3 DNA is TGTGCCAGCAGCTTAATCGGACTAGCGGGAGGCGGCACAGATACGCAGTATTTT.

The V call is TRBV6-5, the J call TRBJ2-5; D is perhaps TRBD2 (5 bases). The V end was cut by 6 bases, the J end by 0 bases, with 8 bases between. Germline V CDR1 and CDR2: MNHEY, SVGAGI. This CDR3 contains 13 residues. CDR3 in amino acids: CASSPGDQETQYF. DNA for the CDR3: TGTGCCAGCAGCCCCGGGGACCAAGAGACCCAGTACTTC.

The gene calls are TRBV28 and TRBJ1-2, with D tentatively TRBD1 (6 bases). This CDR3 contains 15 residues. From germline, CDR1 is MDHEN and CDR2 SYDVKM. Trimming stripped 3 bases from V and 3 bases from J, with 14 bases between. The CDR3 loop reads CASSFLGQSYYGYTF. CDR3 bases: TGTGCCAGCAGTTTCCTAGGACAGTCCTACTATGGCTACACCTTC.

The chain links TRBV10-3 to TRBJ1-2, with 10 positions matching TRBD1. The germline V gene encodes CDR1 ENHRY and CDR2 SYGVKD. The CDR3 has 15 residues. V trimming: 3 bases; J trimming: 3 bases; junction bases outside the gene matches: 4. CDR3 DNA sequence: TGTGCCATCAGTGAAGGGACAGGGGTGGACTATGGCTACACCTTC. Translation gives CAISEGTGVDYGYTF.

The genes are TRBV3-1 (or the pseudogene TRBV3-2) and TRBJ2-7, with TRBD1 matching over 7 bases. J gave up 7 bases and V 5 bases, and 11 bases lay outside the gene matches. The CDR3 is made up of 14 amino acids. Germline CDR1 reads LGHDT; CDR2 reads YNNKEL (reference sequence). CDR3: CASSFQTGQIEQYF. The CDR3, as DNA: TGTGCCAGCAGCTTCCAGACAGGGCAAATAGAGCAGTACTTC.

The chain links TRBV6-5 to TRBJ1-1; a possible D gene is TRBD1 (5 bases). This CDR3 has 15 residues. Trimming took off 5 bases at V and 1 base at J, with 14 bases between the two ends. Germline CDR1 MNHEY, CDR2 SVGAGI. The CDR3 DNA is TGTGCCAGCAGTCAACCCGCAGGGTCGAACACTGAAGCTTTCTTT. Protein: CASSQPAGSNTEAFF.

This sequence joins TRBV9 and TRBJ2-1; 11 bases fit TRBD2. Germline V gene data show CDR1 as SGDLS and CDR2 as YYNGEE. V shed 2 bases, J shed 5 bases, and the junction held 3 bases outside the gene matches. There are 15 residues in the CDR3. The CDR3 bases are TGTGCCAGCAGCGTTAGCGGGAGGGCCGACAATGAGCAGTTCTTC. Encoded protein: CASSVSGRADNEQFF.

This clone was counted once. The V gene is TRBV4-1, the J gene TRBJ1-2; 7 bases are shared with TRBD1. There are 14 residues in the CDR3. From germline, CDR1 is MGHRA and CDR2 YSYEKL. V was pared by 1 base and J by 3 bases, with 2 bases of the junction left unmatched. Here the CDR3 reads CASSQARGDYGYTF. CDR3 nucleotide sequence: TGCGCCAGCAGCCAAGCCAGGGGGGACTATGGCTACACCTTC.

The chain recombines TRBV28 with TRBJ1-2, with TRBD1 identical over 8 bases. Germline values: CDR1 MDHEN, CDR2 SYDVKM. Trimming removed 6 bases from V and 5 bases from J; junction bases left unmatched: 8. The CDR3 runs to 14 residues. CDR3 DNA sequence: TGTGCCAGCAGCGCTAGGACAGGGAGGTATGGCTACACCTTC. Its translation: CASSARTGRYGYTF.